This TCR beta chain was identified in a study of shared clonotypes between healthy human individuals. Study summary: There were three CD4 naive, three CD4 memory, two CD8 naive and one CD8 memory plates per donor. Whole-study results and caveats: Naive subsets generally had larger estimated richness than memory subsets.

CD4+ cells were split into CD45RA+ naive and CD45RA-negative memory subsets. Trimming removed 1 base from V and 3 bases from J, with 4 bases in between. The CDR3 runs 13 residues. Per germline, CDR1 SGHTA and CDR2 FQGTGA. As processed by the authors: Owing to the provision of junction-only sequences devoid of quality scores by immunoSEQ, filtering differed. Generated by immunoSEQ multiplex PCR, the TCRdb table keeps only in-frame clones and is missing some. For V, J and clone size, that table is used; D and trimming come from the DNA. The sample has 2 million to 3 million clones, 93% seen once. A remark on this clone: Its antigen remains unidentified.

The rearrangement uses TRBV7-3 and TRBJ1-5; no firm D call. The sample was naive CD4+ T cells from PBMCs. Subset here: CD45RA+ positively selected. The clonotype was recovered from a young man in good health. Some clones in this sample may be carry-over from other donors' samples. Here the CDR3 DNA reads TGTGCCAGCAGCTTAAATAACAATCAGCCCCAGCATTTT. This sequence encodes CASSLNNNQPQHF.